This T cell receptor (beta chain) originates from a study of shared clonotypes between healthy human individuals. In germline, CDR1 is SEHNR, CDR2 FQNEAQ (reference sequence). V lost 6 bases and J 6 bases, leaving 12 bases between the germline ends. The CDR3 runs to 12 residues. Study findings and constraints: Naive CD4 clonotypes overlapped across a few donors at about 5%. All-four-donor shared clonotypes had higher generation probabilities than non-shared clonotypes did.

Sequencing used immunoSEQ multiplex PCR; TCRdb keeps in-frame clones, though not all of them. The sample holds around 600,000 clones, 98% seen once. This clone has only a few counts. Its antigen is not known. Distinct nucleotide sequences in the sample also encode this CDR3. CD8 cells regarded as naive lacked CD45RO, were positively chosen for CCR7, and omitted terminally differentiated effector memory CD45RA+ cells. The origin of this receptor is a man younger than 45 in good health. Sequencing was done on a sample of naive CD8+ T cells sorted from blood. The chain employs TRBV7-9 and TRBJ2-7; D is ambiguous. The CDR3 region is CASSLTGGEQYF. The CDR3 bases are TGTGCCAGCAGTCTTACGGGTGGCGAGCAGTACTTC.